This T cell receptor beta chain was retrieved from a study of cytomegalovirus exposure and HLA in healthy donors. The PCR ran on 60 Vbeta and 13 Jbeta primers. TCRdb's copy holds only in-frame clones and misses some; the assay was immunoSEQ multiplex PCR. The record lists 45,000 to 70,000 clones, of which the ten most abundant hold approximately 12%. Points on this clone: What it recognizes is unknown.

V lost 5 bases to trimming and J lost 5 bases; unmatched junction nucleotides: 5. Germline CDR1 is KGHSH and CDR2 is LQKENI. The CDR3 sequence is 14 residues long. Overall study results and limits: CMV serostatus stood as the only immune exposure information on hand.

This TCR derives from a woman aged 25 to 39 in good health and CMV-seropositive. The genes are TRBV18 and TRBJ1-5; 8 nucleotides line up with TRBD1. Sequencing was done on a sample of PBMCs. The CDR3 region is CASSSGGRDQPQHF. Written as DNA, the CDR3 is TGTGCCAGCTCATCAGGGGGCAGGGATCAGCCCCAGCATTTT. The variable domain in full, completed from reference TRBV18 and TRBJ1-5, reads NAGVMQNPRHLVRRRGQEARLRCSPMKGHSHVYWYRQLPEEGLKFMVYLQKENIIDESGMPKERFSAEFPKEGPSILRIQQVVRGDSAAYFCASSSGGRDQPQHFGDGTRLSIL.